Below are 4 T cell receptor beta chains sequenced from a single sample in a study of blood T cell repertoires in COVID-19. TCRdb keeps only in-frame clones here, not all; method: immunoSEQ multiplex PCR. The table lists about 140,000 clones, around 84% of them singletons. Material for sequencing was peripheral blood. These receptors all stem from a human donor with acute or convalescent COVID-19. The donor label of this sample is uncertain.

Here the CDR3 reads CASSRGQGNYGYTF. The DNA of the CDR3 is TGTGCCAGCAGCCGAGGACAGGGGAACTATGGCTACACCTTC. J is TRBJ1-2 and V is TRBV7-9; 9 nucleotides line up with TRBD1. Germline values: CDR1 SEHNR, CDR2 FQNEAQ (reference sequence). V trimming: 5 bases; J trimming: 2 bases; junction bases outside the gene matches: 3. The CDR3 consists of 14 residues.

V usage is TRBV10-3 and J usage is TRBJ1-1, with 11 bases lining up with TRBD1. Germline V gives CDR1 ENHRY, CDR2 SYGVKD. V dropped 6 bases and J dropped 4; count of bases not matched to a gene: 7. The CDR3 has 15 amino acids. The CDR3 loop is CAIRTDRGPITEAFF. DNA of the CDR3: TGTGCCATCAGAACGGACAGGGGGCCGATCACTGAAGCTTTCTTT.

V usage is TRBV11-3 and J usage is TRBJ1-3, with D possibly matching TRBD1 (6 bases). The V gene lost 5 bases and the J gene lost 2 bases, with 13 bases spanning the gap. This CDR3 has 15 amino acids. The V gene's germline CDR1 is SGHNT and CDR2 YENEEA. The CDR3 is CASSPGGAPGNTIYF. For the CDR3, the DNA is TGTGCCAGCAGCCCTGGGGGGGCCCCTGGAAACACCATATATTTT. The variable domain in full, completed from reference TRBV11-3 and TRBJ1-3, reads EAGVVQSPRYKIIEKKQPVAFWCNPISGHNTLYWYLQNLGQGPELLIRYENEEAVDDSQLPKDRFSAERLKGVDSTLKIQPAELGDSAVYLCASSPGGAPGNTIYFGEGSWLTVV.

The rearrangement uses TRBV23-1 and TRBJ2-1, with D hard to call. TRBV23-1 is an open reading frame whose function is uncertain. The CDR3 runs 10 residues. Trimming removed 9 bases from V and 4 bases from J, with 4 bases in between. The CDR3 DNA follows: TGCGCCAGAACTTACAATGAGCAGTTCTTC. As protein: CARTYNEQFF.